This TCR beta chain stems from a study of T cells in Graves' hyperthyroidism and ophthalmopathy. Using RNA transcripts as the source, TCR beta CDR3 regions were amplified. Primed by the HTBI set, a first-round RT-PCR was run on the TCR CDR3. MiXCR, applied by TCRdb to the multiplex PCR reads, yields one record per CDR3 protein. The sample yields hundreds of thousands of distinct CDR3 sequences, about 13% seen once. Germline V gene sequence: CDR1 MGHRA, CDR2 YSYEKL. CDR3 length: 13 amino acids. V lost 4 bases and J 4 bases, leaving 10 bases between the germline ends. The sequence was obtained from a woman aged 18-35 years with Graves' hyperthyroidism. The V and J genes are TRBV4-1 and TRBJ1-1, with a possible D match to TRBD1 (5 bases). The source material was blood. The CDR3 coding sequence is TGCGCCAGCAGCCGGGGGAGCCCCACTGAAGCTTTCTTT. Protein product: CASSRGSPTEAFF.